This is a list of T cell receptor beta chains from one sample in a study of blood T cell repertoires in COVID-19. This table comes from immunoSEQ multiplex PCR, and its TCRdb copy is limited to in-frame clones, with some not included. In the table there are approximately 61,000 clones, 77% of which are singletons. Sequencing used peripheral blood. The origin of the receptors is a human donor in a cohort sampled during active COVID-19. CDR3s include the opening cysteine and the closing phenylalanine or tryptophan. A D gene is named only where the DNA matches it firmly. A row's size may be missing; if present it is once, few, many or a size class.

>TRBD1|TRBJ2-7|-|TRBV5-6
TGTGCCAGCAGCGGCGAGGGACAGGGGGCCCTCTACGAGCAGTACTTC
CASSGEGQGALYEQYF
>-|TRBJ1-1|-|TRBV9
TGTGCCAGCAGCGTACAGGGAACGAACACTGAAGCTTTCTTT
CASSVQGTNTEAFF
>-|TRBJ2-3|few|TRBV5-6
TGTGCCAGCACCCAATTGGCCCGCACAGATACGCAGTATTTT
CASTQLARTDTQYF
>-|TRBJ2-1|-|TRBV6-5
TGTGCCAGCAGGGTTAGCGTAAACAATGAGCAGTTCTTC
CASRVSVNNEQFF
>-|TRBJ2-1|-|TRBV19
TGTGCCAGTAGTCTGGCCAGATACAATGAGCAGTTCTTC
CASSLARYNEQFF
>TRBD1|TRBJ1-4|-|TRBV6-5
TGTGCCAGCAAATTGGGACAGGCGCATAATGAAAAACTGTTTTTT
CASKLGQAHNEKLFF
>TRBD2|TRBJ2-5|-|TRBV7-2
TGTGCCAGCAGCTTAAGGGCTAGCGGGGGGGCCGGGGAGACCCAGTACTTC
CASSLRASGGAGETQYF
>-|TRBJ1-6|-|TRBV7-2
TGTGCCAGCAGCTTAGGGGTAGGAGGGTACTCACCCCTCCACTTT
CASSLGVGGYSPLHF
>TRBD1|TRBJ1-2|once|TRBV2
TGTGCCAGCAGTGAGGGACAGGTGTATGGCTACACCTTC
CASSEGQVYGYTF
>-|TRBJ1-2|-|TRBV6-2/TRBV6-3
TGTGCCAGCAGTTACTCGAGGGCCGCGGCCCACTATGGCTACACCTTC
CASSYSRAAAHYGYTF
>-|TRBJ1-6|-|TRBV19
TGTGCCAGTAGTATCGGAGGGTTTAGCTCCTATAATTCACCCCTCCACTTT
CASSIGGFSSYNSPLHF
>TRBD2|TRBJ2-3|-|TRBV30
TGTGCCTGGACCCGACTAGCCCGCACAGATACGCAGTATTTT
CAWTRLARTDTQYF
>-|TRBJ2-5|many|TRBV7-9
TGTGCCAGCAGCTCGTCCGGGGAAGAGACCCAGTACTTC
CASSSSGEETQYF
>-|TRBJ1-1|-|TRBV29-1
TGCAGCGTTGACGGTCAGGGGAACACTGAAGCTTTCTTT
CSVDGQGNTEAFF
>-|TRBJ2-1|-|TRBV15
TGTGCCACCAGCAGGAGTCAGGCGTCCTACAATGAGCAGTTCTTC
CATSRSQASYNEQFF
>-|TRBJ2-1|-|TRBV5-6
TGTGCCAGCAGCTTTGATGCGGTCAGCTCCTACAATGAGCAGTTCTTC
CASSFDAVSSYNEQFF
>-|TRBJ1-5|many|TRBV5-1
TGCGCCAGCAGCTTGTCAGGGATTAGCAATCAGCCCCAGCATTTT
CASSLSGISNQPQHF
>-|TRBJ2-7|-|TRBV14
TGTGCCAGCAGCCAAGATTATAGAAAGCAGTACTTC
CASSQDYRKQYF
>TRBD1|TRBJ2-4|-|TRBV6-4
TGTGCCAGCAGCAGGTCACAGGGGGACATTCAGTACTTC
CASSRSQGDIQYF
>TRBD1|TRBJ2-7|once|TRBV3-1/TRBV3-2
TGTGCCAGCAGCCCTTTACCGGGACAGGAGATTAGGAACTTC
CASSPLPGQEIRNF
>-|TRBJ1-1|once|TRBV28
TGTGCCGCCAAACGTAGCAGCACTGAAGCTTTCTTT
CAAKRSSTEAFF
>TRBD1|TRBJ2-2|-|TRBV5-1
TGCGCCAGCAGCTCCGGGACAGGGTTCACCGGGGAGCTGTTTTTT
CASSSGTGFTGELFF
>-|TRBJ1-1|-|TRBV6-5
TGTGCCGGACGAAGACAGCAGAACACTGAAGCTTTCTTT
CAGRRQQNTEAFF
>-|TRBJ1-1|few|TRBV29-1
TGCAGCGTTGTCCCCTTTACAGTGAACACTGAAGCTTTCTTT
CSVVPFTVNTEAFF
>-|TRBJ1-6|-|TRBV7-9
TGTGCCAGCAGCCCCGACGGCGAAAGGGGTTCACCCCTCCACTTT
CASSPDGERGSPLHF
>TRBD1|TRBJ1-1|once|TRBV3-1/TRBV3-2
TGTGCCAGCAGCCGAACAGGGGAAACTGAAGCTTTCTTT
CASSRTGETEAFF
>-|TRBJ2-4|-|TRBV7-9
TGTGCCGGAGCGGAACTAGCCAAAAACATTCAGTACTTC
CAGAELAKNIQYF
>-|TRBJ1-2|-|TRBV27
TGTGCCAGCAGTCTCCGGGCGGGGGGAGGCTACACCTTC
CASSLRAGGGYTF